Listed below are T cell receptor beta chains from one sample, sequenced in a study of Graves' ophthalmopathy and Graves' hyperthyroidism. Via MiXCR, TCRdb re-called the multiplex PCR reads, giving one row per CDR3 protein. The sample holds about 1.2 million distinct CDR3 sequences, 35% to 40% seen once. Input material: peripheral blood or thyroid tissue (not recorded which). The receptors were gathered from an adult man with Graves' hyperthyroidism. CDR3s include the opening cysteine and the closing phenylalanine or tryptophan. D genes are given only for firm matches. Clone size is given for some rows only: seen once, a few or many times, or a class if the clone is expanded.

d_call	v_call	clone_size	j_call	cdr3_nt	cdr3_aa
-	TRBV10-1	-	TRBJ2-7	TGCGCCAGCAGTTCGGGGTCACCCTCGGGGGAGCAGTACTTC	CASSSGSPSGEQYF
-	TRBV13	-	TRBJ1-4	TGTGCCAGCAGCTACGACAGTTCTAATGAAAAACTGTTTTTT	CASSYDSSNEKLFF
TRBD1	TRBV20-1	-	TRBJ1-5	TGCAGTGCCGGGACAGGGGGCTATCAGCCCCAGCATTTT	CSAGTGGYQPQHF
TRBD1	TRBV2	-	TRBJ2-7	TGTGCCAGCAGTCCAACCCGGGACAGGGGTCCCGAGCAGTACTTC	CASSPTRDRGPEQYF
-	TRBV11-2	few	TRBJ2-6	TGTGCCAGCCCCGAGAGGTGGCGGGGGGCCAACGTCCTGACTTTC	CASPERWRGANVLTF
-	TRBV10-2	many	TRBJ2-5	TGCGCCAGCAGCTTCAGGTACCAAGAGACCCAGTACTTC	CASSFRYQETQYF
-	TRBV15	-	TRBJ1-4	TGTGCCACCAGCAGCTCGGGAACAACTAATGAAAAACTGTTTTTT	CATSSSGTTNEKLFF
-	TRBV19	many	TRBJ1-5	TGTGCCAGTGGACTCGAATGGTATCAGCCCCAGCATTTT	CASGLEWYQPQHF
TRBD1	TRBV7-2	-	TRBJ1-5	TGTGCCAGCAGCTTCCGGGACAGGGGGCTCACCAATCAGCCCCAGCATTTT	CASSFRDRGLTNQPQHF
TRBD1	TRBV9	-	TRBJ2-2	TGTGCCAGCAGCGTATTGACAGGGGCCGCCGGGGAGCTGTTTTTT	CASSVLTGAAGELFF
-	TRBV30	-	TRBJ2-7	TGTGCCTGGAGGACACAGAGCTACGAGCAGTACTTC	CAWRTQSYEQYF
TRBD1	TRBV30	-	TRBJ1-6	TGTGCCTGGAGTCACAGGGGGGAGTCACCCCTCCACTTT	CAWSHRGESPLHF
-	TRBV6-6	-	TRBJ1-5	TGTGCCAGCAGTGGACAGACAGGTGTCAATCAGCCCCAGCATTTT	CASSGQTGVNQPQHF
TRBD1	TRBV25-1	few	TRBJ2-7	TGTGCCAGCAGTATTTCCCCGGGACAGGATTACGAGCAGTACTTC	CASSISPGQDYEQYF
-	TRBV5-4	few	TRBJ1-5	TGTGCCAGTAGGCGACCAGGGAGCCAGCCCCAGCATTTT	CASRRPGSQPQHF
-	TRBV4-1	many	TRBJ2-7	TGCGCCAGCAGCCAAGACACCGAGCAGTACTTC	CASSQDTEQYF
-	TRBV12-3/TRBV12-4	few	TRBJ2-7	TGTGCCAGCATGGGGGCCGGGGCCTACGAGCAGTACTTC	CASMGAGAYEQYF
TRBD1	TRBV10-3	-	TRBJ1-1	TGTGCCACCCAACCCGGGACAGGGGGTAGGAACACTGAAGCTTTCTTT	CATQPGTGGRNTEAFF
-	TRBV7-9	-	TRBJ2-5	TGTGCCAGCAGCTTAGTCCTAGCGATCCAAGAGACCCAGTACTTC	CASSLVLAIQETQYF